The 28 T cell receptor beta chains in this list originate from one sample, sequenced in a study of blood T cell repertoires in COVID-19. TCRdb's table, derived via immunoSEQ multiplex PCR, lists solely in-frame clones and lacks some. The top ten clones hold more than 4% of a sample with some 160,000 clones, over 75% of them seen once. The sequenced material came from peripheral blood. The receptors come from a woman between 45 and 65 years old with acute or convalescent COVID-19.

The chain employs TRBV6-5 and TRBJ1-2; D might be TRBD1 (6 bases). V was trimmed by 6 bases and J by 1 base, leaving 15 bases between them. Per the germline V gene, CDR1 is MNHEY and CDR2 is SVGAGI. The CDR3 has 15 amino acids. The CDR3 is CASRGAQSNNYGYTF. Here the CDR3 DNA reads TGTGCCAGCAGGGGGGCACAATCTAATAACTATGGCTACACCTTC.

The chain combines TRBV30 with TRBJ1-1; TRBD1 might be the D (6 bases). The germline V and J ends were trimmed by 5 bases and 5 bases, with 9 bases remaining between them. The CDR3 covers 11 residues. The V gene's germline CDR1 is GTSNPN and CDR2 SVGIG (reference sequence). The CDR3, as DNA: TGTGCCTGGTCAGGGGAAACTGAAGCTTTCTTT. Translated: CAWSGETEAFF.

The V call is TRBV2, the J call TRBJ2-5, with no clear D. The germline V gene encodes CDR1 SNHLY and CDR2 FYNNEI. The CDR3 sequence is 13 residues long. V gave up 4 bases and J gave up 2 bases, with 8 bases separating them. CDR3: CASSVARQETQYF. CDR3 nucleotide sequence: TGTGCCAGCAGTGTGGCCAGGCAAGAGACCCAGTACTTC.

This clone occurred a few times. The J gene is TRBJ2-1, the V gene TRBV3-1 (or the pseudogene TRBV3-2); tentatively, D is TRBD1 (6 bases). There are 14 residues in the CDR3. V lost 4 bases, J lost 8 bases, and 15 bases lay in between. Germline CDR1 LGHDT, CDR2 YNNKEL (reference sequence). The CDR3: CASSPRTGGYEQFF. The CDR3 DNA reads TGTGCCAGCAGCCCCCGAACTGGGGGCTATGAGCAGTTCTTC.

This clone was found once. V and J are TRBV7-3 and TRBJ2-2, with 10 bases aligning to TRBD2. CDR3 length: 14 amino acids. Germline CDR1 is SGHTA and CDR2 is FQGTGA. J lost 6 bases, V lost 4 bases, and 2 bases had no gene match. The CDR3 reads CASSSSGGAGELFF. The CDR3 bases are TGTGCCAGCAGCTCCAGCGGGGGGGCCGGGGAGCTGTTTTTT.

The CDR3 DNA sequence: TGTGCCAGCAGCGACGACAGGGGCGTTAATGAAAAACTGTTTTTT. Its protein product is CASSDDRGVNEKLFF. This chain joins TRBV11-1 and TRBJ1-4; TRBD1 agrees at 8 bases. Germline CDR1 reads SGHAT; CDR2 reads FQDESV (reference sequence). This CDR3 is 15 amino acids long. Unmatched junction bases numbered 6, after V lost 5 bases and J lost 4 bases.

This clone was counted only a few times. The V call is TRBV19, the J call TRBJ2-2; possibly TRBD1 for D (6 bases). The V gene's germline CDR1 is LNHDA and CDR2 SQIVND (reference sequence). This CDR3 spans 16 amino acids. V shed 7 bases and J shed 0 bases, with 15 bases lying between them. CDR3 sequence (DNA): TGTGCCAGTATCCTTTCCAGGACAGCGAACACCGGGGAGCTGTTTTTT. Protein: CASILSRTANTGELFF.

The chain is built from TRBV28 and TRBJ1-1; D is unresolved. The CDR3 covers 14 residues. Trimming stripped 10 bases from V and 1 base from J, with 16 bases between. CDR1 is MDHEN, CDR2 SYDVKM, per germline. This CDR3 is CATRTVGRNTEAFF. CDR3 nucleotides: TGTGCCACTCGGACGGTGGGGAGGAACACTGAAGCTTTCTTT.

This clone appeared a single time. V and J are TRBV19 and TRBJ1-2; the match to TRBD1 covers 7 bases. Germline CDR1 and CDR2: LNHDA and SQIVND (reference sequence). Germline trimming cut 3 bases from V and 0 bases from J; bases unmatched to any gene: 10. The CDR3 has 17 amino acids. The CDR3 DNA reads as TGTGCCAGTAGTATTTCGGGACAGTATCTCTCTAACTATGGCTACACCTTC. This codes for CASSISGQYLSNYGYTF.

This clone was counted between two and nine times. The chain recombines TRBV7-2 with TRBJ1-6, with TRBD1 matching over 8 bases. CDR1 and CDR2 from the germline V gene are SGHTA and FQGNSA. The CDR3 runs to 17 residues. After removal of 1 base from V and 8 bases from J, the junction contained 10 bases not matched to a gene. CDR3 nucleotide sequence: TGTGCCAGCAGCTTAGGGCAAGCCGGGACAGGACATTCACCCCTCCACTTT. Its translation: CASSLGQAGTGHSPLHF.

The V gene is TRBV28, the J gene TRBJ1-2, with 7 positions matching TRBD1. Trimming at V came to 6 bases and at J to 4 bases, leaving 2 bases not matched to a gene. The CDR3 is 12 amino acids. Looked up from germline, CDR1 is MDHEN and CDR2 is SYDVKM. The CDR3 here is CASRTGSYGYTF. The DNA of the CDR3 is TGTGCCAGCAGGACAGGGAGCTATGGCTACACCTTC.

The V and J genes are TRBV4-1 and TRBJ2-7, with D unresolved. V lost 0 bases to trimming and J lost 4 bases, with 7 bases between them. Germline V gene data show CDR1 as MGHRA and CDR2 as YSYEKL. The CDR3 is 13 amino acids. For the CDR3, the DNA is TGCGCCAGCAGCCAAGAATCCGGTTACGAGCAGTACTTC. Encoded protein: CASSQESGYEQYF.

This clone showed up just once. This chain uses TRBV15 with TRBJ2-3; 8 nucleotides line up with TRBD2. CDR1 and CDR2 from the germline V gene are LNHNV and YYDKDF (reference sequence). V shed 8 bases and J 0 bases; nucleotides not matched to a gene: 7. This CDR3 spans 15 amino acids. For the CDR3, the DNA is TGTGCCACCTCCCTACTAGCGGAGAGCACAGATACGCAGTATTTT. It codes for CATSLLAESTDTQYF.

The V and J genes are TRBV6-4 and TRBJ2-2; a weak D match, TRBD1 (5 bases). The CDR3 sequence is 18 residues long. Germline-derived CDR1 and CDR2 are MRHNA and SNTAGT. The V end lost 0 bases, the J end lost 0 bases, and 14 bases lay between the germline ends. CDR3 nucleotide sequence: TGTGCCAGCAGTGACTCCCCTCAGGGATTTGCGAACACCGGGGAGCTGTTTTTT. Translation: CASSDSPQGFANTGELFF.

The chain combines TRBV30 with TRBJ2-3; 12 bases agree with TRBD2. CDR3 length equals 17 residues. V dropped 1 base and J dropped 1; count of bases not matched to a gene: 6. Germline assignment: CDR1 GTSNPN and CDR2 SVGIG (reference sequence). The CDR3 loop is CAWSAGASGGGTDTQYF. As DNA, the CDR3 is TGTGCCTGGAGTGCCGGGGCTAGCGGGGGGGGCACAGATACGCAGTATTTT.

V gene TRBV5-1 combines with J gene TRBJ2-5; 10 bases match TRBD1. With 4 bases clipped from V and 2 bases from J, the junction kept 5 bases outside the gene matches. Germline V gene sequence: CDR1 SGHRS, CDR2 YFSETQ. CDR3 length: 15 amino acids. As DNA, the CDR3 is TGCGCCAGCAGCACGACAGGGGGCGGTCAAGAGACCCAGTACTTC. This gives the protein CASSTTGGGQETQYF.

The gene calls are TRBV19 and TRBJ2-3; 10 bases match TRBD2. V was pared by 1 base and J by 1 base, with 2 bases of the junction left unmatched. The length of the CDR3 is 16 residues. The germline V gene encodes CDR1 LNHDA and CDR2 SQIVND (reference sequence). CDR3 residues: CASSIGLAGGTDTQYF. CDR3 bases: TGTGCCAGTAGTATAGGGCTAGCGGGGGGCACAGATACGCAGTATTTT.

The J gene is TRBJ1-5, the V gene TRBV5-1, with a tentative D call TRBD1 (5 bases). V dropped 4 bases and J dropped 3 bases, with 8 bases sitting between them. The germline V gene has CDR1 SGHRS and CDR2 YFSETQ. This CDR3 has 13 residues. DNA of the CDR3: TGCGCCAGCAGCATTGGGGCCAATCAGCCCCAGCATTTT. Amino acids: CASSIGANQPQHF.

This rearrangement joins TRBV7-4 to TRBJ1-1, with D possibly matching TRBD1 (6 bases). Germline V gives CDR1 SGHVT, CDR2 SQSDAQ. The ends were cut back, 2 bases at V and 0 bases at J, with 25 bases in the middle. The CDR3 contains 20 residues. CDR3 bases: TGTGCCAGCAGCTTAAATAACGGCAGGGGCTGGAACATGCTGAACACTGAAGCTTTCTTT. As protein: CASSLNNGRGWNMLNTEAFF.

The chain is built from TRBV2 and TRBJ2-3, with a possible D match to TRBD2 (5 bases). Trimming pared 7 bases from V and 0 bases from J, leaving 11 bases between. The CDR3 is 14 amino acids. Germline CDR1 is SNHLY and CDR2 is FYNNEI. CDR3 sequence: CASNPRTSTDTQYF. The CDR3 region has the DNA TGTGCCAGCAACCCAAGGACTAGCACAGATACGCAGTATTTT. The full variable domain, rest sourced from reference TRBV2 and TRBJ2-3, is EPEVTQTPSHQVTQMGQEVILRCVPISNHLYFYWYRQILGQKVEFLVSFYNNEISEKSEIFDDQFSVERPDGSNFTLKIRSTKLEDSAMYFCASNPRTSTDTQYFGPGTRLTVL.

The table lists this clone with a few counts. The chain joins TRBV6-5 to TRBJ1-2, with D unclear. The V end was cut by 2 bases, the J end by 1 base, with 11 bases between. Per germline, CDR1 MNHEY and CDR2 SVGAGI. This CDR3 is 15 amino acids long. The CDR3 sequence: CASSYDPRDNYGYTF. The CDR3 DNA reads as TGTGCCAGCAGTTACGATCCACGGGATAACTATGGCTACACCTTC.

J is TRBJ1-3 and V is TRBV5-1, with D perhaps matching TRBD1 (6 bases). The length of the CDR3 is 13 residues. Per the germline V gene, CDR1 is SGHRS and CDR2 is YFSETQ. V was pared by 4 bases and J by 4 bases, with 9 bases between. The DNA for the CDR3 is TGCGCCAGCAGCATCACAGGGGGAAACACCATATATTTT. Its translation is CASSITGGNTIYF.

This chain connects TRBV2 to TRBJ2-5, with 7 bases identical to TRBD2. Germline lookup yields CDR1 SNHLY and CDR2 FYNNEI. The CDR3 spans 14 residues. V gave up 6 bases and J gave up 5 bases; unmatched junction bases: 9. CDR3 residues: CASRAGEGSETQYF. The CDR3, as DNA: TGTGCCAGCAGAGCTGGGGAGGGGAGCGAGACCCAGTACTTC.

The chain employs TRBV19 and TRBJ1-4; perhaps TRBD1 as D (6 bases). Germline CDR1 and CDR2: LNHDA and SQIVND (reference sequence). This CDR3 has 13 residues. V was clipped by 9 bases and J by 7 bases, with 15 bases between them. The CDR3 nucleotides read TGTGCCAGCACCGGGACACTCTTTGAAAAACTGTTTTTT. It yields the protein CASTGTLFEKLFF. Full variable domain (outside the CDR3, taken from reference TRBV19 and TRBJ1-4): DGGITQSPKYLFRKEGQNVTLSCEQNLNHDAMYWYRQDPGQGLRLIYYSQIVNDFQKGDIAEGYSVSREKKESFPLTVTSAQKNPTAFYLCASTGTLFEKLFFGSGTQLSVL.

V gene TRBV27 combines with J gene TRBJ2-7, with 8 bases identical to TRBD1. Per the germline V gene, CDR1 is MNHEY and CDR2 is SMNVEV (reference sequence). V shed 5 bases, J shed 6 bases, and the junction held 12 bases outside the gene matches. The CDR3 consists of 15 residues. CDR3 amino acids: CASSTRTGSFTEQYF. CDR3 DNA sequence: TGTGCCAGCAGTACCAGGACAGGGTCCTTCACCGAGCAGTACTTC.

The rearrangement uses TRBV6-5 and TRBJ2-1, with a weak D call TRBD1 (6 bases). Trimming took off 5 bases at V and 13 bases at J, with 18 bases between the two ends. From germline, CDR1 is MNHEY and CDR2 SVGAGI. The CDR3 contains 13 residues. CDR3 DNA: TGTGCCAGCAGTCCGGCCCACAGGGTCCGTCAGTTCTTC. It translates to CASSPAHRVRQFF.

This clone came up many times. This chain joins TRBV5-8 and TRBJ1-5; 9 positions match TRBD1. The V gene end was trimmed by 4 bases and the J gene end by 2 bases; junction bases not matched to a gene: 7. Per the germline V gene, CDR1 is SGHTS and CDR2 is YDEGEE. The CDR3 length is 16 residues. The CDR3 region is CASSVQGARGNQPQHF. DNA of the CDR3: TGTGCCAGCAGCGTACAGGGGGCCAGGGGCAATCAGCCCCAGCATTTT. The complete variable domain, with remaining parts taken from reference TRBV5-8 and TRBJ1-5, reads EAGVTQSPTHLIKTRGQQATLRCSPISGHTSVYWYQQALGLGLQFLLWYDEGEERNRGNFPPRFSGRQFPNYSSELNVNALELEDSALYLCASSVQGARGNQPQHFGDGTRLSIL.

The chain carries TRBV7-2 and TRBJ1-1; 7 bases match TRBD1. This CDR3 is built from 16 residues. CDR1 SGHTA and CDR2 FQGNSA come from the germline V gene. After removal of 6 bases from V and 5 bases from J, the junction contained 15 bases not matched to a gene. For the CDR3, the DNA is TGTGCCAGCAGTCCGGGGACGGACAGGCGGTATACTGAAGCTTTCTTT. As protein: CASSPGTDRRYTEAFF.